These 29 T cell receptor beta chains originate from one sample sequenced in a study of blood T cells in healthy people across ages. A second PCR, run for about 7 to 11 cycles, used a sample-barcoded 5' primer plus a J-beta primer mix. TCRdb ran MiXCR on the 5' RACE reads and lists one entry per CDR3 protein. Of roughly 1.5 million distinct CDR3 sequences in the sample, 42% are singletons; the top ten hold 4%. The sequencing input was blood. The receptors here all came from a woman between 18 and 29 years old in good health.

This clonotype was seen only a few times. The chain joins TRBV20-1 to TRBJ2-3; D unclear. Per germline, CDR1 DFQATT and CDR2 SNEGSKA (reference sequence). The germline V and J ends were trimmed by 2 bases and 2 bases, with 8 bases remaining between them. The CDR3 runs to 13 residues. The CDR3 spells CSARMAFTDTQYF. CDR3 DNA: TGCAGTGCTAGAATGGCGTTCACAGATACGCAGTATTTT.

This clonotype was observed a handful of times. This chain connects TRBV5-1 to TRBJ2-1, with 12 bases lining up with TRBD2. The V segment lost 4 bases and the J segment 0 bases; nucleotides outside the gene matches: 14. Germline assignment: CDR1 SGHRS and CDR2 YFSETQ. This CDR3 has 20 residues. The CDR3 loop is CASSLLPLAGGENSYNEQFF. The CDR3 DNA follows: TGCGCCAGCAGCCTTCTTCCCCTAGCGGGGGGGGAAAACTCCTACAATGAGCAGTTCTTC.

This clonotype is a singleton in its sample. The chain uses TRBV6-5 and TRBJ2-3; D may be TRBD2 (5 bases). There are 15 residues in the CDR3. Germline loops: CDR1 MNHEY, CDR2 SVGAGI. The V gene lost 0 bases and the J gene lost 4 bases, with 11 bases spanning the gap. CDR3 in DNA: TGTGCCAGCAGTTACTCCCGACTACTCCCAGATACGCAGTATTTT. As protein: CASSYSRLLPDTQYF.

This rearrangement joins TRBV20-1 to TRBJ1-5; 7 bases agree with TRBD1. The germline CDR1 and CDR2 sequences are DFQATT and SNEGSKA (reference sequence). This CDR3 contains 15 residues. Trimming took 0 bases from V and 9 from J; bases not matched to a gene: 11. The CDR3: CSARDPDRQSAPQHF. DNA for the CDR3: TGCAGTGCTAGAGATCCGGACAGGCAGTCGGCGCCCCAGCATTTT.

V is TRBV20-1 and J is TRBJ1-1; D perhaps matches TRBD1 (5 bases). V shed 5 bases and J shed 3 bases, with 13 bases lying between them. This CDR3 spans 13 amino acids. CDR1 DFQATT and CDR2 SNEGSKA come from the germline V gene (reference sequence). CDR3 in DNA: TGCAGTGCTCAGAAGGACACGCACACTGAAGCTTTCTTT. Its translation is CSAQKDTHTEAFF.

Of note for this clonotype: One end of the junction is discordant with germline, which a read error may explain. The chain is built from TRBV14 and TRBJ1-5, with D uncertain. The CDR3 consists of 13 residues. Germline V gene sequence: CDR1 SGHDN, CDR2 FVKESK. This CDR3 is CASSQELNQPRHF. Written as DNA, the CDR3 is TGTGCCAGCAGCCAAGAACTGAATCAGCCCCGGCATTTT.

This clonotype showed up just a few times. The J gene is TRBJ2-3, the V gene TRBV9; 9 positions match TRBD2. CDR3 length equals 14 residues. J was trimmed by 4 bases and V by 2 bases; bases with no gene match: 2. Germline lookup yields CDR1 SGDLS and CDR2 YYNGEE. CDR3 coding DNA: TGTGCCAGCAGCGTTAGCGGGAGTCCAGATACGCAGTATTTT. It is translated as CASSVSGSPDTQYF.

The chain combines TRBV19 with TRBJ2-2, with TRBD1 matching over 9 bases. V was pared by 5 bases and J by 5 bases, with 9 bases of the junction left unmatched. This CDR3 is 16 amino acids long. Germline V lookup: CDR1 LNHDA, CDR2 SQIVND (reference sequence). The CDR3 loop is CASSASRDRETGELFF. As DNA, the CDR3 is TGTGCCAGTAGTGCATCCCGGGACAGGGAAACCGGGGAGCTGTTTTTT.

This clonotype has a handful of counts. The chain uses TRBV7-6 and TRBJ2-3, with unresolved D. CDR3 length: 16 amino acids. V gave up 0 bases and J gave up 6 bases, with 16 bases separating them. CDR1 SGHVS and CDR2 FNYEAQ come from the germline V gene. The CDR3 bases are TGTGCCAGCAGCTTAGCTAACTCGAGGATCTTTGATACGCAGTATTTT. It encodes CASSLANSRIFDTQYF.

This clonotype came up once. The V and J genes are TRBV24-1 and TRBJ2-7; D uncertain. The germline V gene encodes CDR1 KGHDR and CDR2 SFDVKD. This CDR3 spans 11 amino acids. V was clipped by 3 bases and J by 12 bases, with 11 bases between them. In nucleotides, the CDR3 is TGTGCCACCAGTGATATGGGCGGTTGGTACTTC. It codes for CATSDMGGWYF.

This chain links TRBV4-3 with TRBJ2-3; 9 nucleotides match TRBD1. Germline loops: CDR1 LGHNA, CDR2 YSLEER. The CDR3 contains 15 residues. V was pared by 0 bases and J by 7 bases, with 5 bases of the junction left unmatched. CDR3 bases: TGCGCCAGCAGCCAAGATCAGGGGACAGGGAATACGCAGTATTTT. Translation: CASSQDQGTGNTQYF.

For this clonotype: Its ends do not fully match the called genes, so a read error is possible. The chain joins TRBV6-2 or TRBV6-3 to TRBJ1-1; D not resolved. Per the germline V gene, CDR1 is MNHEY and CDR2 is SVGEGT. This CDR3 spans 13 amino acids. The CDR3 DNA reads TGTACCAGCAGTAGGCCCATGAACGCTGAAGCTTTCTTT. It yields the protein CTSSRPMNAEAFF.

Here the CDR3 DNA reads TGCAGCGTTGAACCTTGGATGGGGAACACTGAAGCTTTCTTT. This gives the protein CSVEPWMGNTEAFF. The chain links TRBV29-1 to TRBJ1-1; no clear D. The CDR3 covers 14 residues. The V end was cut by 2 bases, the J end by 1 base, with 11 bases between. Germline V gene sequence: CDR1 SQVTM, CDR2 ANQGSEA. The entire variable domain, with the rest obtained from reference TRBV29-1 and TRBJ1-1, is as follows: SAVISQKPSRDICQRGTSLTIQCQVDSQVTMMFWYRQQPGQSLTLIATANQGSEATYESGFVIDKFPISRPNLTFSTLTVSNMSPEDSSIYLCSVEPWMGNTEAFFGQGTRLTVV.

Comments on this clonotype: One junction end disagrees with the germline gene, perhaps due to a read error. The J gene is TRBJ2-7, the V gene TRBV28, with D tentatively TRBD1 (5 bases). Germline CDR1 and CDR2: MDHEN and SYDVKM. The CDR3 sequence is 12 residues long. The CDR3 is CASSLSRDEQYF. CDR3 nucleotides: TGCGCCAGCAGCTTGTCCAGGGACGAGCAGTACTTC.

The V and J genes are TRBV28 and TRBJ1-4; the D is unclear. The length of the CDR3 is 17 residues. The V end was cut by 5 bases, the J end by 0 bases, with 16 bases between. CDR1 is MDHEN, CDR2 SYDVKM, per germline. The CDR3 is CASSGRIYGATNEKLFF. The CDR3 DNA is TGTGCCAGCAGTGGGAGGATTTACGGTGCAACTAATGAAAAACTGTTTTTT.

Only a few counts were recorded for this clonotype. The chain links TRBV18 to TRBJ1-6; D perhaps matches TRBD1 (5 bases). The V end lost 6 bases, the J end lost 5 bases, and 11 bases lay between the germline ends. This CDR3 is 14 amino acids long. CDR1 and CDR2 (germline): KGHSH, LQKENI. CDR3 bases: TGTGCCAGCTCGAGACAGAAAGATAATTCACCCCTCCACTTT. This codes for CASSRQKDNSPLHF.

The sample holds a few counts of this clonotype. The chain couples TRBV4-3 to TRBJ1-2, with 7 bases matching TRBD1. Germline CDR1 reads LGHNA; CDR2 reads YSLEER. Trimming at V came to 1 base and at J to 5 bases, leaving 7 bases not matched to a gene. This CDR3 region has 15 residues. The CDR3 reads CASSQAAGGRYGYTF. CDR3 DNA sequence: TGCGCCAGCAGCCAAGCGGCAGGGGGGCGGTATGGCTACACCTTC.

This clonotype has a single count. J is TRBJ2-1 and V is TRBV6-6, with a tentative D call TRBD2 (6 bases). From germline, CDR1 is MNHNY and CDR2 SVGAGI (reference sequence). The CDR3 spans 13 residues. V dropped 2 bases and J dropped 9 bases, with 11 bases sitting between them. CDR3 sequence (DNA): TGTGCCAGCAGTTACGGGACTGAGAGTGAGCAGTTCTTC. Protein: CASSYGTESEQFF.

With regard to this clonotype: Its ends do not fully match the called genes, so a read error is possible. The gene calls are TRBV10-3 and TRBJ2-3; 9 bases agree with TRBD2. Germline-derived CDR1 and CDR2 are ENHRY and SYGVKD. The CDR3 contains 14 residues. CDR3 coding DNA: TGTGCCATCAGCCTAGCGGGGAGCACAGATGCGCAGTATTTT. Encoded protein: CAISLAGSTDAQYF.

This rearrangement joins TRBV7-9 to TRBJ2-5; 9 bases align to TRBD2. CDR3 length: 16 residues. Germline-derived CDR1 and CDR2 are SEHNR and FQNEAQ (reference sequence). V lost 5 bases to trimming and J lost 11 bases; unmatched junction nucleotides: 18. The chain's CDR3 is CASSLEVVAGDNEQYF. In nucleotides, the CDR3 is TGTGCCAGCAGCCTCGAGGTCGTAGCGGGGGACAATGAGCAGTACTTC.

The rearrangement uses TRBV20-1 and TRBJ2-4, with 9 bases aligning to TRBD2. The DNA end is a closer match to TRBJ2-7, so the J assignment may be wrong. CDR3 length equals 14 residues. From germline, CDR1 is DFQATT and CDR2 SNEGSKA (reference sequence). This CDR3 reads CSARGRSGGYEQYF. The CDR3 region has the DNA TGCAGTGCTAGAGGACGTAGCGGGGGTTACGAGCAGTACTTC.

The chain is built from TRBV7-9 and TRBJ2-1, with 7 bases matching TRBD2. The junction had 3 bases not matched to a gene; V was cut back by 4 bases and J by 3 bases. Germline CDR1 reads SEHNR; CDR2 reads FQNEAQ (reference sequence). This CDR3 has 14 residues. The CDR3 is CASSSGTIYNEQFF. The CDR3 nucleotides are TGTGCCAGCAGCTCCGGGACTATCTACAATGAGCAGTTCTTC.

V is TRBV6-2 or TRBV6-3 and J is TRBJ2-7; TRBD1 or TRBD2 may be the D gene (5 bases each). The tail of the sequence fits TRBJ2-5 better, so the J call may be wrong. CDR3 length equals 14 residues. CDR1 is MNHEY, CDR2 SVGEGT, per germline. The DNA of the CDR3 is TGTGCCAGCAGCGACAGAGGGTATCAAGAGACCCAGTACTTC. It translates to CASSDRGYQETQYF.

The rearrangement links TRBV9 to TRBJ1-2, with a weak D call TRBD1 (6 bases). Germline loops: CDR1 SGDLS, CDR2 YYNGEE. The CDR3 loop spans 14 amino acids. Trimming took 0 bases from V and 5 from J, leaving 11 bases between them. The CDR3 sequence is CASSVEAGVYGYTF. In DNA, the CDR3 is TGTGCCAGCAGCGTAGAGGCAGGGGTGTATGGCTACACCTTC. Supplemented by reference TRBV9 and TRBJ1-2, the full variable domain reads DSGVTQTPKHLITATGQRVTLRCSPRSGDLSVYWYQQSLDQGLQFLIQYYNGEERAKGNILERFSAQQFPDLHSELNLSSLELGDSALYFCASSVEAGVYGYTFGSGTRLTVV.

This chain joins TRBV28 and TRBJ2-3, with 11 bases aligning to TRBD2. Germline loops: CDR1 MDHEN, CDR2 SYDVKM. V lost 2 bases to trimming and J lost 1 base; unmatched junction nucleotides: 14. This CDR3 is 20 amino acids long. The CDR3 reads CASSLEKLAGVKGCTDTQYF. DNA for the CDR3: TGTGCCAGCAGTTTAGAAAAACTAGCGGGAGTCAAGGGGTGCACAGATACGCAGTATTTT.

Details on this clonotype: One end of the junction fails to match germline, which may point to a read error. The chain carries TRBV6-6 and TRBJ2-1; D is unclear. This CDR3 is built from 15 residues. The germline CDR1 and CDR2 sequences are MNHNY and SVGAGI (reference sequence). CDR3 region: CASSDRARPYSEQFF. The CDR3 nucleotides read TGTGCCAGCAGCGATCGGGCTCGACCGTACAGTGAGCAGTTCTTC.

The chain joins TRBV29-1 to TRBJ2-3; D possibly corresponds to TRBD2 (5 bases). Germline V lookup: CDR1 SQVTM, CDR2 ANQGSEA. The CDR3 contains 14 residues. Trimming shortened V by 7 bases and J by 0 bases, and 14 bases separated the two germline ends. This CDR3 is CSGSRRLSTDTQYF. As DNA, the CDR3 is TGCAGCGGTTCCAGGAGGCTTAGCACAGATACGCAGTATTTT.

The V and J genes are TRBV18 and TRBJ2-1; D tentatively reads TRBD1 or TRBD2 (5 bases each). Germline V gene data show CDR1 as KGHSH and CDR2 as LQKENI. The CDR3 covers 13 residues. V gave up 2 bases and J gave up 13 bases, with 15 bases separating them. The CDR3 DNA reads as TGTGCCAGCTCACCAGGGGGAAGAGAGACCCAGTTCTTC. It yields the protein CASSPGGRETQFF.

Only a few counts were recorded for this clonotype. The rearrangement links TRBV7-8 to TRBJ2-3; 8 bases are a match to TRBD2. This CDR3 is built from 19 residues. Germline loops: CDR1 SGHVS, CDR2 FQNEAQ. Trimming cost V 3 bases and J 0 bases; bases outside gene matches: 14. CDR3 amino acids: CASSFSTGRGESSTDTQYF. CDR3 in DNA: TGTGCCAGCAGCTTTTCTACCGGGCGGGGGGAATCTAGCACAGATACGCAGTATTTT.